This is a list of T cell receptor beta chains from one sample in a study of cytomegalovirus exposure and HLA in healthy donors. Sequenced by immunoSEQ multiplex PCR; TCRdb stores in-frame clones only, minus some. The profile shows 150,000 to 200,000 clones, roughly 79% of them singletons. Material for sequencing was PBMCs. All receptors derive from a woman in her forties in good health and CMV-seronegative. Both conserved end residues are part of each CDR3. A D gene is named only where the DNA matches it firmly. Size values are once, few and many counts, or a class for expanded clones, and some rows have none.

j_call d_call v_call clone_size cdr3_aa cdr3_nt
TRBJ2-1 TRBD2 TRBV6-5 NA CASRAGTSSYNEQFF TGTGCCAGCAGGGCCGGGACTAGCTCCTACAATGAGCAGTTCTTC
TRBJ1-3 NA TRBV19 few CASSLEENTIYF TGTGCCAGTAGCCTGGAGGAAAACACCATATATTTT
TRBJ2-2 TRBD1 TRBV19 NA CATPTGVGLNTGELFF TGTGCCACCCCAACAGGGGTGGGGTTGAACACCGGGGAGCTGTTTTTT
TRBJ1-1 NA TRBV28 few CASSPDMNTEAFF TGTGCCAGCAGTCCCGACATGAACACTGAAGCTTTCTTT
TRBJ2-7 NA TRBV28 NA CASSFSSSYEQYF TGTGCCAGCAGTTTTTCTAGCTCCTACGAGCAGTACTTC
TRBJ2-5 NA TRBV15 NA CATSRAGATRVQETQYF TGTGCCACCAGCAGAGCAGGGGCAACCAGAGTCCAAGAGACCCAGTACTTC
TRBJ1-1 TRBD1 TRBV11-3 NA CASSPGQELNTEAFF TGTGCCAGCAGCCCGGGACAGGAATTGAACACTGAAGCTTTCTTT
TRBJ1-2 TRBD1 TRBV2 NA CASRIRQGAGGYTF TGTGCCAGCAGGATAAGACAGGGGGCAGGAGGCTACACCTTC
TRBJ2-1 NA TRBV29-1 NA CSVESVNEQFF TGCAGCGTTGAATCGGTTAATGAGCAGTTCTTC
TRBJ2-1 NA TRBV7-6 NA CASSIGRTPKDEQFF TGTGCCAGCAGCATAGGACGGACTCCTAAGGATGAGCAGTTCTTC
TRBJ2-1 TRBD2 TRBV30 NA CAWSLAGEQFF TGTGCCTGGAGCCTAGCGGGAGAGCAGTTCTTC
TRBJ1-1 NA TRBV14 NA CASSPNRPNDMNTEAFF TGTGCCAGCAGCCCTAACAGGCCCAATGACATGAACACTGAAGCTTTCTTT
TRBJ2-6 TRBD1 TRBV10-3 NA CAISDDRGRAGANVLTF TGTGCCATCAGTGACGACAGGGGGCGGGCTGGGGCCAACGTCCTGACTTTC
TRBJ2-1 TRBD2 TRBV4-2 NA CASSQDREAHNEQFF TGTGCCAGCAGCCAAGATCGGGAGGCCCACAATGAGCAGTTCTTC
TRBJ1-2 NA TRBV1 NA CTSRRQGDTF TGCACCAGCCGCCGGCAGGGTGATACCTTC
TRBJ2-2 TRBD1 TRBV5-1 NA CASTDRSHTGELFF TGCGCCAGTACGGACAGGAGTCACACCGGGGAGCTGTTTTTT
TRBJ1-2 TRBD1 TRBV6-6 NA CASSQQGARGYTF TGTGCCAGCAGTCAGCAGGGGGCGCGTGGCTACACCTTC
TRBJ2-3 TRBD2 TRBV7-2 NA CASSSLAGIWDTQYF TGTGCCAGCAGCTCCTTAGCGGGGATTTGGGATACGCAGTATTTT
TRBJ1-3 NA TRBV6-6 NA CASSYGQSGNTIYF TGTGCCAGCAGTTACGGGCAATCTGGAAACACCATATATTTT
TRBJ2-3 TRBD1 TRBV5-4 NA CASSEGQGFSTDTQYF TGTGCCAGCAGCGAAGGACAGGGTTTTAGTACAGATACGCAGTATTTT
TRBJ2-7 TRBD1 TRBV6-5 NA CASSPPGQLYEQYF TGTGCCAGCAGCCCCCCGGGACAGCTCTACGAGCAGTACTTC
TRBJ2-1 TRBD2 TRBV9 NA CASSLAGGAYNEQFF TGTGCCAGCAGCCTAGCGGGAGGGGCCTACAATGAGCAGTTCTTC
TRBJ2-7 NA TRBV12-2 few CASRLTSSLYEQYF TGTGCAAGTCGCTTGACTAGCAGCCTCTACGAGCAGTACTTC
TRBJ2-7 NA TRBV29-1 NA CSVEEVPGAYEQYF TGCAGCGTTGAAGAGGTCCCGGGGGCCTACGAGCAGTACTTC
TRBJ2-1 TRBD2 TRBV6-5 NA CASSSGGPHNEQFF TGTGCCAGCAGTTCGGGAGGGCCGCACAATGAGCAGTTCTTC
TRBJ2-5 TRBD2 TRBV12-5 NA CASGLLGGVGLGETQYF TGTGCTAGTGGCCTCCTCGGGGGGGTTGGACTGGGGGAGACCCAGTACTTC
TRBJ2-1 TRBD2 TRBV9 NA CASSVGGGRDNEQFF TGTGCCAGCAGCGTCGGCGGGGGGAGAGACAATGAGCAGTTCTTC
TRBJ2-5 NA TRBV2 NA CASSGQGQETQYF TGTGCCAGCAGTGGCCAGGGCCAAGAGACCCAGTACTTC
TRBJ1-1 NA TRBV14 NA CASSPEGLRNTEAFF TGTGCCAGCAGCCCCGAGGGACTTCGGAACACTGAAGCTTTCTTT
TRBJ2-7 NA TRBV7-9 NA CASSFSRGYEQYF TGTGCCAGCAGCTTTAGCCGGGGATACGAGCAGTACTTC
TRBJ1-1 NA TRBV9 NA CASSVTVNTEAFF TGTGCCAGCAGCGTAACGGTGAACACTGAAGCTTTCTTT